These T cell receptor beta chains were read from a single sample in a study of blood T cells in healthy people across ages. One entry per CDR3 protein, called by TCRdb with MiXCR from the 5' RACE reads. The sample yields some 730,000 distinct CDR3 sequences, about 20% seen once. The specimen was blood. These receptors were collected from a man aged 70-80 years in good health. CDR3s include the opening cysteine and the closing phenylalanine or tryptophan. Fields, in order: clone size, V gene, CDR3 protein. Size values are once, few and many counts, or a class for expanded clones, and some rows have none.

clone size: NA; V gene: TRBV20-1; CDR3 protein: CSAFGEGYTF
clone size: few; V gene: TRBV15; CDR3 protein: CATSRAYLLAGQSYNEQFF
clone size: few; V gene: TRBV6-5; CDR3 protein: CASTPRLKIYNEQFF
clone size: many; V gene: TRBV7-2; CDR3 protein: CASSLELSYNYGYTF
clone size: NA; V gene: TRBV18; CDR3 protein: CASSPEKTGISTDTQYF
clone size: NA; V gene: TRBV11-3; CDR3 protein: CASSLGLLADSTDTQYF
clone size: few; V gene: TRBV4-1; CDR3 protein: CASIPDNSPLHF
clone size: NA; V gene: TRBV24-1; CDR3 protein: CATSDSGGREKLFF
clone size: few; V gene: TRBV29-1; CDR3 protein: CSVEAVNTEAFF
clone size: few; V gene: TRBV7-9; CDR3 protein: CASSQTRETEKLFF